These 13 T cell receptor beta chains were sequenced from one sample in a study of Graves' ophthalmopathy and Graves' hyperthyroidism. TCR beta CDR3 regions were amplified from RNA transcripts. HTBI-primed RT-PCR formed the first round, and a multiplex PCR formed the second. Each CDR3 protein gets one entry after TCRdb re-called the multiplex PCR reads with MiXCR. Among about 740,000 distinct CDR3 sequences listed, around 40% were seen once. Material for sequencing was peripheral blood. The receptors shown here come from an adult man with Graves' ophthalmopathy.

Only a few counts were recorded for this clonotype. One end of the junction does not line up with germline, which may come from a read error. The rearrangement uses TRBV10-3 and TRBJ2-2; 7 bases match TRBD1. Germline loops: CDR1 ENHRY, CDR2 SYGVKD. This CDR3 has 16 residues. The CDR3: CASSYLGTGDTGELFF. The CDR3 DNA sequence: TGTGCCAGCAGTTACCTCGGTACAGGGGACACCGGGGAGCTGTTTTTT.

The chain links TRBV25-1 to TRBJ1-2; D perhaps matches TRBD1 (5 bases). This CDR3 has 15 amino acids. Trimming removed 5 bases from V and 2 bases from J, with 15 bases in between. The germline CDR1 and CDR2 sequences are MGHDK and SYGVNS. For the CDR3, the DNA is TGTGCCAGCAGTTTATCACAGGATGGAAACTATGGCTACACCTTC. Translating it yields CASSLSQDGNYGYTF.

The gene calls are TRBV24-1 and TRBJ1-5, with 9 nucleotides matching TRBD1. The CDR3 length is 15 residues. CDR1 is KGHDR, CDR2 SFDVKD, per germline. The V gene end was trimmed by 5 bases and the J gene end by 7 bases; junction bases not matched to a gene: 8. The chain's CDR3 is CATSAGTGLQQPQHF. CDR3 in DNA: TGTGCCACCAGTGCCGGGACAGGGCTACAACAGCCCCAGCATTTT.

The chain joins TRBV14 to TRBJ2-6, with 9 bases aligning to TRBD1. Germline CDR1 and CDR2: SGHDN and FVKESK. After removal of 0 bases from V and 1 base from J, the junction contained 16 bases not matched to a gene. The CDR3 runs to 22 residues. CDR3 nucleotide sequence: TGTGCCAGCAGCCAAGATCTCGAAGCAGAGGACAGGGGCGATTCTGGGGCCAACGTCCTGACTTTC. Protein: CASSQDLEAEDRGDSGANVLTF.

This clonotype was picked up many times. CDR3 in amino acids: CSAWWNTEAFF. The DNA of the CDR3 is TGCAGTGCTTGGTGGAACACTGAAGCTTTCTTT. This sequence joins TRBV20-1 and TRBJ1-1; D not certain. Deletions cut 5 bases from V and 1 base from J, with 5 bases between. Germline V gene lookup returns CDR1 DFQATT and CDR2 SNEGSKA (reference sequence). CDR3 size: 11 residues.

This rearrangement joins TRBV10-3 to TRBJ1-2; TRBD1 agrees at 9 bases. This CDR3 is built from 16 residues. Per the germline V gene, CDR1 is ENHRY and CDR2 is SYGVKD. Trimming took 7 bases from V and 6 from J; bases not matched to a gene: 15. In DNA form, the CDR3 reads TGTGCCATCAATCCGGGACAGGGATCCTACGAGCATGGCTACACCTTC. The encoded protein is CAINPGQGSYEHGYTF.

The DNA of the CDR3 is TGTGCCAGAAGCCAAAGGGGAGACTACACCTTC. Translation: CARSQRGDYTF. The rearrangement joins TRBV7-9 to TRBJ1-2; weak D call: TRBD1 (5 bases). Trimming stripped 9 bases from V and 10 bases from J, with 15 bases between. The CDR3 length is 11 residues. Germline loops: CDR1 SEHNR, CDR2 FQNEAQ (reference sequence). Based on the CDR3 plus reference TRBV7-9 and TRBJ1-2, the full variable domain is DTGVSQNPRHKITKRGQNVTFRCDPISEHNRLYWYRQTLGQGPEFLTYFQNEAQLEKSRLLSDRFSAERPKGSFSTLEIQRTEQGDSAMYLCARSQRGDYTFGSGTRLTVV.

This clonotype was seen only a few times. J is TRBJ1-2 and V is TRBV19; the match to TRBD1 covers 7 bases. V was clipped by 5 bases and J by 1 base; unmatched bases: 10. The germline V gene encodes CDR1 LNHDA and CDR2 SQIVND (reference sequence). This CDR3 region has 16 residues. CDR3 sequence reads: CASSPPDRVLNYGYTF. The CDR3 DNA sequence: TGTGCCAGTAGTCCGCCCGACAGGGTTCTTAACTATGGCTACACCTTC.

In this sample, this clonotype turned up a few times. V and J are TRBV7-9 and TRBJ2-7; TRBD1 matches 12 bases. The ends lost 2 bases at V and 3 bases at J; junction bases unmatched: 5. Germline V gene sequence: CDR1 SEHNR, CDR2 FQNEAQ (reference sequence). The CDR3 spans 16 residues. The CDR3 nucleotides are TGTGCCAGCAGCTTAACTGGGACAGGGGGCGGCTACGAGCAGTACTTC. It is translated as CASSLTGTGGGYEQYF.

This chain uses TRBV25-1 with TRBJ2-7; tentatively, D is TRBD1 (6 bases). This CDR3 has 15 residues. CDR1 and CDR2 from the germline V gene are MGHDK and SYGVNS. The V end lost 4 bases, the J end lost 2 bases, and 15 bases lay between the germline ends. The CDR3 spells CASSGGTGLPYEQYF. In nucleotides, the CDR3 is TGTGCCAGCAGTGGGGGAACAGGGTTGCCCTACGAGCAGTACTTC.

Concerning this clonotype: A read error may explain this, as a much larger clone is one base away. The chain is built from TRBV25-1 and TRBJ1-6; no definite D call. The germline CDR1 and CDR2 sequences are MGHDK and SYGVNS. The CDR3 length is 16 residues. V shed 6 bases and J shed 8 bases, with 20 bases lying between them. CDR3: CASSSPGLRRDSPLHF. As DNA, the CDR3 is TGTGCCAGCAGCTCACCGGGCCTCCGGCGTGATTCACCCCTCCACTTT.

This clonotype was counted between two and nine times. The chain employs TRBV2 and TRBJ1-2; 8 bases agree with TRBD1. The CDR3 has 14 amino acids. Germline values: CDR1 SNHLY, CDR2 FYNNEI. The J segment lost 7 bases and the V segment lost 8 bases, leaving 12 bases of the junction unmatched. The CDR3 DNA is TGTGCCAGCTCAGGAGGACAGGGAATAGGTGGCTACACCTTC. Translated, it gives CASSGGQGIGGYTF.

V and J are TRBV6-1 and TRBJ2-5, with a tentative D call TRBD1 (6 bases). Per the germline V gene, CDR1 is MNHNS and CDR2 is SASEGT. CDR3 length: 14 amino acids. The V and J ends lost 5 bases and 5 bases respectively, with 15 bases between them. Here the CDR3 DNA reads TGTGCCAGCAGTAAGGGGTTTCAGGGGGAGACCCAGTACTTC. Residues: CASSKGFQGETQYF.